These T cell receptor beta chains were read from a single sample in a study of blood T cell repertoires in COVID-19. TCRdb keeps only in-frame clones here, not all; method: immunoSEQ multiplex PCR. The sample records about 170,000 clones, about 86% being singletons. Material for sequencing was peripheral blood. The receptors stem from a man in his 70s with active or convalescent COVID-19. CDR3s include the opening cysteine and the closing phenylalanine or tryptophan. Clone size, where shown, is once, few, many, or a class for clones that have expanded.

V gene	J gene	clone size	CDR3 protein
TRBV28	TRBJ2-7	NA	CASSLGGTGVNEQYF
TRBV5-5	TRBJ1-1	NA	CASSTGPGQGSSTEAFF
TRBV19	TRBJ2-5	NA	CASSIVPAETQYF
TRBV19	TRBJ1-1	NA	CASSIQGARTEAFF
TRBV7-2	TRBJ1-5	NA	CASSGALSQPQHF
TRBV2	TRBJ1-1	NA	CASSVRAENTEAFF
TRBV30	TRBJ1-2	few	CAWTYGGSGYGYTF
TRBV5-4	TRBJ2-1	once	CASSLGGRGDNEQFF
TRBV29-1	TRBJ2-1	NA	CSVESGVSYNEQFF
TRBV5-1	TRBJ2-2	NA	CASSLAPAVPANTGELFF
TRBV29-1	TRBJ1-1	NA	CSVGPRQRNTEAFF
TRBV5-1	TRBJ2-3	NA	CASSSRTAGTADTQYF
TRBV28	TRBJ2-4	NA	CASGGNLAKNIQYF
TRBV5-4	TRBJ1-2	NA	CASSIRDSLFYGYTF
TRBV18	TRBJ2-7	NA	CASSPAPGHEQYF
TRBV28	TRBJ2-2	NA	CASSFSLMSNTGELFF
TRBV19	TRBJ1-1	few	CASSLPRSSEAFF
TRBV6-2/TRBV6-3	TRBJ1-3	NA	CASSSRTGKGVLSSGNTIYF
TRBV5-4	TRBJ2-1	NA	CASSPGQNYNEQFF
TRBV23-1	TRBJ2-6	once	CASSHRGQGTGANVLTF